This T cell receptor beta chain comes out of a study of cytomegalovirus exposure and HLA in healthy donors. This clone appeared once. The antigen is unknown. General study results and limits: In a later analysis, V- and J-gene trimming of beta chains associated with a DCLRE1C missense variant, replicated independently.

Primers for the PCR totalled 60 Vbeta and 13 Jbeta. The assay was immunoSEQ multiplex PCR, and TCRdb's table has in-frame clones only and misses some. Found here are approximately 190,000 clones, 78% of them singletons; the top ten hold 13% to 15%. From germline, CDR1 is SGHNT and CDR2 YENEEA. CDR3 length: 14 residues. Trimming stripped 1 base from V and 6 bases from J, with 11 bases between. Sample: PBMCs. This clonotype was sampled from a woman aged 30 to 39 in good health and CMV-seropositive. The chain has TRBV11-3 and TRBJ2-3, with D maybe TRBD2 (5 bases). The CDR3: CASSLAGVGDTQYF. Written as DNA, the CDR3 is TGTGCCAGCAGCTTAGCCGGGGTTGGGGATACGCAGTATTTT. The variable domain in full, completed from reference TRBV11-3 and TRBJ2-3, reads EAGVVQSPRYKIIEKKQPVAFWCNPISGHNTLYWYLQNLGQGPELLIRYENEEAVDDSQLPKDRFSAERLKGVDSTLKIQPAELGDSAVYLCASSLAGVGDTQYFGPGTRLTVL.